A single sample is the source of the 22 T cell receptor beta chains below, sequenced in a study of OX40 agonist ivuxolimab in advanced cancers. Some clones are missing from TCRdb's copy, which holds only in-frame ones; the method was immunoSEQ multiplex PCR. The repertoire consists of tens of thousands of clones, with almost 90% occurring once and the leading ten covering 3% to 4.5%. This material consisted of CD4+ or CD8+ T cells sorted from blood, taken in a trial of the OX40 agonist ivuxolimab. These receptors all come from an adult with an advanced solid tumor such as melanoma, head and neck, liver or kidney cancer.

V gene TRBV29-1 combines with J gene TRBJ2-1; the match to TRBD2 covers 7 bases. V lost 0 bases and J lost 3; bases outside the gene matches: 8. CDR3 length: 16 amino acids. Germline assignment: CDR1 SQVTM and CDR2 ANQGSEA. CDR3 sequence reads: CSVEDFRAGDYNEQFF. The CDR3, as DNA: TGCAGCGTTGAAGATTTCAGGGCGGGAGACTACAATGAGCAGTTCTTC.

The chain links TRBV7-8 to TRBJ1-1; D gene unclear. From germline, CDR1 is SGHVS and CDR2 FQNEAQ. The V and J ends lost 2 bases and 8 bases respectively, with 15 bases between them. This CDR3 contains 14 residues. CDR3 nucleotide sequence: TGTGCCAGCAGCTTAAGAGCGGCCCGGGAGGAAGCTTTCTTT. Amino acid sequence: CASSLRAAREEAFF.

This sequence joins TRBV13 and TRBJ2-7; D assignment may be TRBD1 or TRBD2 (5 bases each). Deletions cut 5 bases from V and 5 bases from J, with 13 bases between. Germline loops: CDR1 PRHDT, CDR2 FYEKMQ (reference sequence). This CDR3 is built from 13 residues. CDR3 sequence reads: CASSPLGVHEQYF. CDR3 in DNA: TGTGCCAGCAGCCCCCTGGGGGTTCACGAGCAGTACTTC.

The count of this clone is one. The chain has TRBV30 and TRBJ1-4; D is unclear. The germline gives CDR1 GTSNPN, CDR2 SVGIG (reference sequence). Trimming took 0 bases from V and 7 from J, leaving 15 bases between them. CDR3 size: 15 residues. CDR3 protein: CAWSVPVFGREKLFF. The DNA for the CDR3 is TGTGCCTGGAGTGTCCCAGTTTTTGGACGTGAAAAACTGTTTTTT.

The DNA for the CDR3 is TGTGCCAGCAGCGTAGGTGTCTTCCCAGATACGCAGTATTTT. This gives the protein CASSVGVFPDTQYF. The V call is TRBV9, the J call TRBJ2-3; no firm D call. Trimming pared 0 bases from V and 4 bases from J, leaving 9 bases between. Germline V lookup: CDR1 SGDLS, CDR2 YYNGEE. The CDR3 is 14 amino acids.

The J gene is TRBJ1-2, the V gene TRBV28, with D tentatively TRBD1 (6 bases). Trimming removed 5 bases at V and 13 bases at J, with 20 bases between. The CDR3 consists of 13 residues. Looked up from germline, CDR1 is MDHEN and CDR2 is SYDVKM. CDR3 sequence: CASSTGRDKRLTF. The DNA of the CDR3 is TGTGCCAGCAGTACAGGCCGGGACAAAAGGCTCACCTTC.

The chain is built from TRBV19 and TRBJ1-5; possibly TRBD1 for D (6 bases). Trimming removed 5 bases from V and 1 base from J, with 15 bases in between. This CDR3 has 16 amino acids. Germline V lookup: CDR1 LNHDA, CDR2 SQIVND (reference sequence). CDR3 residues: CASSPLGQKSNQPQHF. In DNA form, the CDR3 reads TGTGCCAGTAGTCCCCTCGGACAGAAGAGCAATCAGCCCCAGCATTTT.

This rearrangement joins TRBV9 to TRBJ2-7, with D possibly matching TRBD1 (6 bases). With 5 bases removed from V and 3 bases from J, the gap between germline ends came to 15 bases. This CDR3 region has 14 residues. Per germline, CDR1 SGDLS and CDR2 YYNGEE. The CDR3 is CASSYRVGIYEQYF. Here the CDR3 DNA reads TGTGCCAGCAGTTACAGGGTTGGAATCTACGAGCAGTACTTC.

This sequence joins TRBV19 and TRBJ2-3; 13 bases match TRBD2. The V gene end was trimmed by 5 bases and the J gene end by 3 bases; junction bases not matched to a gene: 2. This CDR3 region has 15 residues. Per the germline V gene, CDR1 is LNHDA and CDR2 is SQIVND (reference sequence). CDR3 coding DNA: TGTGCCAGTAGTGAGACTAGCGGGGGGACAGATACGCAGTATTTT. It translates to CASSETSGGTDTQYF. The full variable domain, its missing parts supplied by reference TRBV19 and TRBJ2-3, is DGGITQSPKYLFRKEGQNVTLSCEQNLNHDAMYWYRQDPGQGLRLIYYSQIVNDFQKGDIAEGYSVSREKKESFPLTVTSAQKNPTAFYLCASSETSGGTDTQYFGPGTRLTVL.

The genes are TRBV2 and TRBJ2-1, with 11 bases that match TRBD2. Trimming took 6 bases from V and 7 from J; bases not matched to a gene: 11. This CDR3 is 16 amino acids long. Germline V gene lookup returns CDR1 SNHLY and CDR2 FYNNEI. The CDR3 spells CASRVKLAGVGNEQFF. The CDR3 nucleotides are TGTGCCAGCAGGGTCAAACTAGCGGGAGTGGGTAATGAGCAGTTCTTC.

The CDR3 sequence: CASSRGYEQYF. The CDR3, as DNA: TGTGCCAGCAGTCGCGGCTACGAGCAGTACTTC. The chain employs TRBV6-5 and TRBJ2-7; D is undetermined. The length of the CDR3 is 11 residues. The germline V gene encodes CDR1 MNHEY and CDR2 SVGAGI. Trimming removed 5 bases at V and 3 bases at J, with 5 bases between.

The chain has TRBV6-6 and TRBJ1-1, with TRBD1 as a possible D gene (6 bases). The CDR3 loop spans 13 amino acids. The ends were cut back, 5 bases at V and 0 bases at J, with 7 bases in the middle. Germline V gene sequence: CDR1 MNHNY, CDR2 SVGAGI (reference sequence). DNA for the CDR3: TGTGCCAGCAGTAACAGGGTGAACACTGAAGCTTTCTTT. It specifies CASSNRVNTEAFF.

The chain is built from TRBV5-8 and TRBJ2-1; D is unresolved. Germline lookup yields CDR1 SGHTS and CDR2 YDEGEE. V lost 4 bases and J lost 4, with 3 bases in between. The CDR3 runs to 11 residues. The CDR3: CASSRYNEQFF. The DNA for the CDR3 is TGTGCCAGCAGCCGGTACAATGAGCAGTTCTTC.

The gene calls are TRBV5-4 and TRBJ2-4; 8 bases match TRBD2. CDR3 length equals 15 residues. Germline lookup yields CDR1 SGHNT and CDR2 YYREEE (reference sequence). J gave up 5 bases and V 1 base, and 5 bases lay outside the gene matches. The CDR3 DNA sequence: TGTGCCAGCAGCTTGAGTAGCGGGGTGGAAAACATTCAGTACTTC. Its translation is CASSLSSGVENIQYF.

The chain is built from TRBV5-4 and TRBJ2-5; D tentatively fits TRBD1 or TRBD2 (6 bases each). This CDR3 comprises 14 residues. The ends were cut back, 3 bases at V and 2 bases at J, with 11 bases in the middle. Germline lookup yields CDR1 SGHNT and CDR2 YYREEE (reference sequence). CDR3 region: CASSWGRGQETQYF. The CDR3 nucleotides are TGTGCCAGCAGCTGGGGGCGGGGTCAAGAGACCCAGTACTTC.

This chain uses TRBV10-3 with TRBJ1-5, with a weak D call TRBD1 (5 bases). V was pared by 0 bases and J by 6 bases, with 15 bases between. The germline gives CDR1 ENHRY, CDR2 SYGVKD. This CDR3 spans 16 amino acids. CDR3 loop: CAISESAGGSGQPQHF. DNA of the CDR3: TGTGCCATCAGTGAGTCGGCTGGGGGTTCAGGTCAGCCCCAGCATTTT.

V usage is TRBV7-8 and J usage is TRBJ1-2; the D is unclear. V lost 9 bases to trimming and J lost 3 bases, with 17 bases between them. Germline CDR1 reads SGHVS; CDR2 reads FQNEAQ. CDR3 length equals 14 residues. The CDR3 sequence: CASAGLSQDYGYTF. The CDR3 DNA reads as TGTGCCAGTGCGGGCCTTTCTCAAGACTATGGCTACACCTTC.

CDR3 sequence reads: CSVEGQREPYNEQFF. The DNA of the CDR3 is TGCAGCGTTGAGGGGCAGCGGGAGCCCTACAATGAGCAGTTCTTC. The rearrangement links TRBV29-1 to TRBJ2-1; 8 nucleotides align to TRBD2. Germline lookup yields CDR1 SQVTM and CDR2 ANQGSEA. The CDR3 contains 15 residues. The ends lost 3 bases at V and 2 bases at J; junction bases unmatched: 6.

CDR3 in DNA: TGTGCCAGCGGATGGGGGACAGGGCGGACCGGGGAGCTGTTTTTT. Translating it yields CASGWGTGRTGELFF. V and J are TRBV7-3 and TRBJ2-2; 9 nucleotides align to TRBD1. The J segment lost 5 bases and the V segment lost 8 bases, leaving 9 bases of the junction unmatched. Per germline, CDR1 SGHTA and CDR2 FQGTGA. CDR3 length: 15 amino acids.

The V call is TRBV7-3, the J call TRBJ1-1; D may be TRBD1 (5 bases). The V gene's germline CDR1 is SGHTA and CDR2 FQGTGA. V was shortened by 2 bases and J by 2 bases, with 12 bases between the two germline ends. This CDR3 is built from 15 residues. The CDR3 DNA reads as TGTGCCAGCAGCTTAGGCAGGGCCAGAAACACTGAAGCTTTCTTT. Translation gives CASSLGRARNTEAFF.

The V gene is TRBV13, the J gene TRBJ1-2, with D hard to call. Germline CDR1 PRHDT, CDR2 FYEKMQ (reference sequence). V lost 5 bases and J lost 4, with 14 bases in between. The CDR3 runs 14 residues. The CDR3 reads CASSPDPTGYGYTF. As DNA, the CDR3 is TGTGCCAGCAGCCCCGATCCTACCGGCTATGGCTACACCTTC. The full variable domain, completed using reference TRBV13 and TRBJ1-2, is AAGVIQSPRHLIKEKRETATLKCYPIPRHDTVYWYQQGPGQDPQFLISFYEKMQSDKGSIPDRFSAQQFSDYHSELNMSSLELGDSALYFCASSPDPTGYGYTFGSGTRLTVV.

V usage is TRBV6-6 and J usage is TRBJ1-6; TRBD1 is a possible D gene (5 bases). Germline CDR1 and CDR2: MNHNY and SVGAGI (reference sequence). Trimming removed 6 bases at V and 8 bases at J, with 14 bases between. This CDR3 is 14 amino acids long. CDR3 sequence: CASRPDRTYSPLHF. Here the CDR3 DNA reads TGTGCCAGCAGACCCGACAGAACTTATTCACCCCTCCACTTT.